This T cell receptor beta chain was captured by sequencing in a study of regulatory T cells in long-lasting Graves disease. The sample's time point: newly diagnosed GD, antithyroid drugs for less than 3 months. Making the TCR library involved RNA that had been extracted from PBMCs. This clonotype was observed many times. The V and J ends lost 5 bases and 1 base respectively, with 11 bases between them. Germline V gene data show CDR1 as MDHEN and CDR2 as SYDVKM. The CDR3 runs to 14 residues. CDR3 regions were amplified by Arm-PCR using iRepertoire HTBI primers to build TCR beta libraries. MiXCR, run by TCRdb on the multiplex PCR reads, gives a single entry per CDR3 protein. Of roughly 420,000 distinct CDR3 sequences detected, roughly 15% appear once; the ten largest clones hold around a tenth. The same sample was also studied in work on T cells in Graves' hyperthyroidism and ophthalmopathy.

The chain has TRBV28 and TRBJ2-5; weak D call: TRBD2 (6 bases). The input for sequencing was peripheral blood mononuclear cells (PBMCs), taken at new diagnosis, from a patient treated with antithyroid drugs. This receptor was identified in a woman aged 25-40 years with Graves disease. The CDR3 coding sequence is TGTGCCAGCAGTCCCGGGAGCCTCCAAGAGACCCAGTACTTC. Encoded protein: CASSPGSLQETQYF.